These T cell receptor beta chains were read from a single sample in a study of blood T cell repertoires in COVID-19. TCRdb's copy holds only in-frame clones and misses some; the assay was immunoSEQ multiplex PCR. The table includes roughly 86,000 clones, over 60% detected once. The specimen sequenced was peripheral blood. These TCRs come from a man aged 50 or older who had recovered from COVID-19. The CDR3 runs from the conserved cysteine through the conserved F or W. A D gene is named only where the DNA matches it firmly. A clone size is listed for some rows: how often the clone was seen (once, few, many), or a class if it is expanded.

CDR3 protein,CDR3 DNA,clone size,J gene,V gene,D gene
CASSVKDRGYSGELFF,TGTGCCAGCAGCGTTAAGGACAGGGGTTACTCCGGGGAGCTGTTTTTT,NA,TRBJ2-2,TRBV9,TRBD1
CASSQGELESYNEQFF,TGCGCCAGCAGCCAAGGGGAGTTGGAGTCCTACAATGAGCAGTTCTTC,NA,TRBJ2-1,TRBV4-1,NA
CASTIPGLAISWEQYF,TGTGCCAGCACTATACCGGGACTCGCTATTTCCTGGGAGCAGTACTTC,NA,TRBJ2-7,TRBV7-2,NA
CASSQDRGPHADTQYF,TGTGCCAGCAGCCAAGATCGGGGTCCGCACGCAGATACGCAGTATTTT,NA,TRBJ2-3,TRBV4-2,NA
CASSLRTGVYEQYF,TGTGCCAGTAGTCTCCGGACAGGGGTCTACGAGCAGTACTTC,few,TRBJ2-7,TRBV19,TRBD1
CASSSYSEAFF,TGTGCCAGCAGCTCATACAGTGAAGCTTTCTTT,NA,TRBJ1-1,TRBV5-6,NA
CASSYSQGASSAFF,TGTGCCAGCAGTTACTCTCAGGGGGCAAGTTCGGCTTTCTTT,NA,TRBJ1-1,TRBV6-6,TRBD1
CASSRSGRAVNEQYF,TGTGCCAGCAGCAGGAGCGGGAGGGCCGTGAACGAGCAGTACTTC,NA,TRBJ2-7,TRBV6-2/TRBV6-3,TRBD2
CASSVVPGGIFGEQFF,TGTGCCAGCAGCGTAGTTCCAGGGGGAATCTTTGGAGAGCAGTTCTTC,NA,TRBJ2-1,TRBV9,TRBD1
CASSYSGTGVPYNEQFF,TGTGCCAGCAGTTACTCCGGAACGGGGGTCCCCTACAATGAGCAGTTCTTC,NA,TRBJ2-1,TRBV6-2/TRBV6-3,NA
CASSASLAGGHGEQYF,TGTGCCAGCAGCGCCTCACTAGCGGGAGGTCACGGGGAGCAGTACTTC,few,TRBJ2-7,TRBV9,TRBD2
CASNKNTGELFF,TGTGCCAGTAACAAGAACACCGGGGAGCTGTTTTTT,NA,TRBJ2-2,TRBV19,NA
CASSIGGTGTGGYNEQFF,TGTGCCAGTAGTATAGGTGGGACCGGGACAGGGGGCTACAATGAGCAGTTCTTC,NA,TRBJ2-1,TRBV19,TRBD1
CASSYSAIYGYTF,TGTGCCAGCAGTTACAGTGCTATCTATGGCTACACCTTC,few,TRBJ1-2,TRBV6-5,NA
CASSFGRGSYEQYF,TGTGCCAGCAGCTTTGGACGGGGGAGCTACGAGCAGTACTTC,NA,TRBJ2-7,TRBV7-8,NA
CASSPSRTGGRHEQFF,TGTGCCAGCAGCCCTTCCCGGACAGGGGGCCGCCATGAGCAGTTCTTC,NA,TRBJ2-1,TRBV7-3,TRBD1
CSVNPGGLAGSNEQFF,TGCAGCGTCAACCCGGGTGGGCTAGCGGGAAGCAATGAGCAGTTCTTC,NA,TRBJ2-1,TRBV29-1,TRBD2
CASSVSGANEKLFF,TGTGCCAGCAGCGTATCAGGCGCCAATGAAAAACTGTTTTTT,NA,TRBJ1-4,TRBV9,NA
CASSQDHRETFTDTQYF,TGCGCCAGCAGCCAAGATCACAGGGAGACTTTCACAGATACGCAGTATTTT,once,TRBJ2-3,TRBV4-3,NA
CASSPPSSGRPEQYF,TGTGCCAGCTCACCACCTTCTAGCGGGAGACCGGAGCAGTACTTC,NA,TRBJ2-7,TRBV18,TRBD2
CSGLQGRYTEAFF,TGCAGCGGTTTACAGGGTAGGTACACTGAAGCTTTCTTT,NA,TRBJ1-1,TRBV29-1,NA
CASSPGVDTEAFF,TGTGCCAGCAGTCCAGGGGTTGACACTGAAGCTTTCTTT,NA,TRBJ1-1,TRBV5-4,NA
CASSQDAGGEQYF,TGCGCCAGCAGCCAAGATGCAGGGGGCGAGCAGTACTTC,NA,TRBJ2-7,TRBV4-3,TRBD1
CASSLGQGASLEQYF,TGTGCCAGCAGCTTAGGACAGGGGGCATCTCTCGAGCAGTACTTC,NA,TRBJ2-7,TRBV11-2,TRBD1
CASSLWAGGTDTQYF,TGTGCCAGCAGTTTATGGGCGGGGGGGACAGATACGCAGTATTTT,once,TRBJ2-3,TRBV27,TRBD2
CASRSQTDRDNYGYTF,TGTGCCAGCAGGAGCCAAACAGACAGGGATAACTATGGCTACACCTTC,NA,TRBJ1-2,TRBV28,TRBD1